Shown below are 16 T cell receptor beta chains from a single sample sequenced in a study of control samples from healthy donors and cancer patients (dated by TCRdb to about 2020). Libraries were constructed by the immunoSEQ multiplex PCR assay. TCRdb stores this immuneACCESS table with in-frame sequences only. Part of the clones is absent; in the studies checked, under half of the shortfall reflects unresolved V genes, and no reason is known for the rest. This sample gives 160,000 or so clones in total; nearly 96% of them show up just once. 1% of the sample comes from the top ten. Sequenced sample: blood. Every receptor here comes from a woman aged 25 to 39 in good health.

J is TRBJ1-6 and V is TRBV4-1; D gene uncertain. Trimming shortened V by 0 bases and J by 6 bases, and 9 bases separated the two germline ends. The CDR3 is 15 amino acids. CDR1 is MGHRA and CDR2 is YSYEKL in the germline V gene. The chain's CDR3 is CASSQEELSNSPLHF. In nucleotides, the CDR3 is TGCGCCAGCAGCCAAGAGGAACTGAGTAATTCACCCCTCCACTTT.

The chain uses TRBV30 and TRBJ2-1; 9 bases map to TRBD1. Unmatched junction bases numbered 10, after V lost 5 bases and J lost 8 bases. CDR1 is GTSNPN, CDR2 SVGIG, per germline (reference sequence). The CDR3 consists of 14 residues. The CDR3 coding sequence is TGTGCCTGGGGCCCCGGGACAGGGAGCTATGAGCAGTTCTTC. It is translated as CAWGPGTGSYEQFF.

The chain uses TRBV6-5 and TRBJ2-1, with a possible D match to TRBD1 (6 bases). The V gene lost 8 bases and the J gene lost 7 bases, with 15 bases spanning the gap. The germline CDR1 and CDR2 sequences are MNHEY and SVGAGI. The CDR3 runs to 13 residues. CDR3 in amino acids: CASRLNQGNEQFF. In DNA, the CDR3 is TGTGCCAGCCGACTTAACCAGGGGAATGAGCAGTTCTTC.

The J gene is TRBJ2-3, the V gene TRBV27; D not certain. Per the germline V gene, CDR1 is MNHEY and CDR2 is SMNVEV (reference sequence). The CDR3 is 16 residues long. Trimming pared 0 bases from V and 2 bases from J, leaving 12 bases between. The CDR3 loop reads CASSLSIELFTDTQYF. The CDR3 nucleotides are TGTGCCAGCAGTTTATCGATTGAACTTTTCACAGATACGCAGTATTTT.

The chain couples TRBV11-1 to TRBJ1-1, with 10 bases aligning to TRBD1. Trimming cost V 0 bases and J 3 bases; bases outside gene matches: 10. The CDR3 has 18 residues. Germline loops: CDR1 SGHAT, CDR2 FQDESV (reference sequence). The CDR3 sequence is CASSLAGQGPAPDTEAFF. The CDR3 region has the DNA TGTGCCAGCAGCTTAGCGGGACAGGGGCCCGCCCCGGACACTGAAGCTTTCTTT.

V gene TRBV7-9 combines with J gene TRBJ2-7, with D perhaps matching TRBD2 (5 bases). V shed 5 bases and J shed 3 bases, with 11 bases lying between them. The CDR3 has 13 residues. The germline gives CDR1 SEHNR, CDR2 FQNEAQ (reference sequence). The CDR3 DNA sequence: TGTGCCAGCAGCCTCCGGGAAAACTACGAGCAGTACTTC. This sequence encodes CASSLRENYEQYF.

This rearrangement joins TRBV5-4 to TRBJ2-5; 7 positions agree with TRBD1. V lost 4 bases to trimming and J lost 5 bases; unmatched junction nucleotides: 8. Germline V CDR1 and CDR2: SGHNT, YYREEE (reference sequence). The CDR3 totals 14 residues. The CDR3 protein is CASSPMTGTETQYF. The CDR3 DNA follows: TGTGCCAGCAGCCCGATGACAGGGACCGAGACCCAGTACTTC.

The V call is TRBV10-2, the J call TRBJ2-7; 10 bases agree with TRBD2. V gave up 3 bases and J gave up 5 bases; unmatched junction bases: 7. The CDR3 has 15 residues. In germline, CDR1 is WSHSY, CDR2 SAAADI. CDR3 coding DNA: TGCGCCAGCAGTGATCTAGCGGGAGTGGCAAACGAGCAGTACTTC. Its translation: CASSDLAGVANEQYF.

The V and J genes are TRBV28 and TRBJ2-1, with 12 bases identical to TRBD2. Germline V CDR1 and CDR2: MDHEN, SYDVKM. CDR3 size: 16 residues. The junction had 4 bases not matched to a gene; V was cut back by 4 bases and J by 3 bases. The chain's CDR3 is CASSSRLAGVYNEQFF. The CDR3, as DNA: TGTGCCAGCAGTTCTCGACTAGCGGGAGTCTACAATGAGCAGTTCTTC.

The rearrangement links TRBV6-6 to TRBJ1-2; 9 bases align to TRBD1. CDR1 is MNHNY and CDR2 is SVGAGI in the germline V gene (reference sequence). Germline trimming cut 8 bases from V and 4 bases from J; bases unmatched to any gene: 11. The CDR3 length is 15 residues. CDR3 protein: CASRDGTGTFYGYTF. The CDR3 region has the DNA TGTGCCAGCCGGGACGGGACAGGGACCTTCTATGGCTACACCTTC.

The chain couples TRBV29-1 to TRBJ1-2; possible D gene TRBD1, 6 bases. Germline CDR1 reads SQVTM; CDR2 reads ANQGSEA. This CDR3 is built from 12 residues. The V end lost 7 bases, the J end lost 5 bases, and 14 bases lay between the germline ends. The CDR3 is CSGLTGDYGYTF. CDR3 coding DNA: TGCAGCGGCCTGACAGGAGATTATGGCTACACCTTC.

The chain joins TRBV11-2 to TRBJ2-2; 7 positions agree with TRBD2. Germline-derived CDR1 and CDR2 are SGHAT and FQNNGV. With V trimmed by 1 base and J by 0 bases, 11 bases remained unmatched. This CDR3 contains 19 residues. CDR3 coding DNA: TGTGCCAGCAGCTTAGGAGGTCGGCTAGCGGTCGCGAACACCGGGGAGCTGTTTTTT. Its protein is CASSLGGRLAVANTGELFF.

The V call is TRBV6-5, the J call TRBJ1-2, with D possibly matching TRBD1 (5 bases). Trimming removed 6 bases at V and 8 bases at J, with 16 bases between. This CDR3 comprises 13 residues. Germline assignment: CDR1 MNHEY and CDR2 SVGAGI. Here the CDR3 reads CASSPPGVSGYTF. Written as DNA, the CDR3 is TGTGCCAGCAGCCCCCCGGGGGTAAGCGGCTACACCTTC.

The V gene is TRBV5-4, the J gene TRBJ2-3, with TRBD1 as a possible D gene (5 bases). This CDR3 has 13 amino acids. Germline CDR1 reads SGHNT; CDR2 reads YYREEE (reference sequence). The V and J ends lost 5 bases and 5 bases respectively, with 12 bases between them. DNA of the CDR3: TGTGCCAGCAGTTACATAGGGGTAGATACGCAGTATTTT. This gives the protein CASSYIGVDTQYF.

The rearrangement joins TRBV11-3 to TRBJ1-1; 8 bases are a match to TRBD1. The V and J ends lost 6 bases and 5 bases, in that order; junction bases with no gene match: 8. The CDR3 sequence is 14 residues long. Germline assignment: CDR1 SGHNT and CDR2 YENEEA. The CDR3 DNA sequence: TGTGCCAGCAGTTCAGGGGGCAAGAGTACTGAAGCTTTCTTT. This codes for CASSSGGKSTEAFF.

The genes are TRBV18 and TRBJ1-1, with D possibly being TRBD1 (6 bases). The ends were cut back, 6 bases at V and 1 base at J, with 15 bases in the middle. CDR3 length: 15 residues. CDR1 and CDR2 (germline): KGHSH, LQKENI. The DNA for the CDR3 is TGTGCCAGCTCCACCACATCGGGGGCGAACACTGAAGCTTTCTTT. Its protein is CASSTTSGANTEAFF.